In its sample, the clone carrying this TCR beta chain was seen many times. Its antigen is undetermined. CDR1 is MDHEN, CDR2 SYDVKM, per germline. V lost 7 bases, J lost 4 bases, and 13 bases lay in between. CDR3 length: 13 amino acids. The time point here: newly diagnosed GD, antithyroid drugs for less than 3 months. PBMC-extracted RNA yielded the TCR library. In this cohort, patients came from an endocrinology department located in Xi'an, China. The collection involved drawing nine milliliters of peripheral blood into EDTA tubes. This sample is part of a study of regulatory T cells in long-lasting Graves disease. TCR beta libraries were built with iRepertoire HTBI primers and Arm-PCR of CDR3 regions. TCRdb independently ran MiXCR on the multiplex PCR reads; one entry per CDR3 protein. The sample consists of 360,000 or so distinct CDR3 sequences, 15% to 20% of them appearing once. Overall study findings and caveats: Analyses excluded thyroid tissue, covering peripheral blood alone.

The same data also contributed to another study, on T cells in Graves' hyperthyroidism and ophthalmopathy. That study reports: Stable hyperthyroidism: no ophthalmopathy progression over 18 months of follow-up.

The sequencing here drew on peripheral blood mononuclear cells (PBMCs), taken at new diagnosis, from a patient treated with antithyroid drugs. The chain recombines TRBV28 with TRBJ1-1; a weak D match, TRBD1 (6 bases). The source is a woman younger than 35 with Graves disease. The CDR3 loop is CASNDATGTEAFF. CDR3 nucleotides: TGTGCCAGCAATGACGCGACAGGCACTGAAGCTTTCTTT.